The 21 T cell receptor beta chains listed next were all sequenced from one sample in a study of shared clonotypes between healthy human individuals. Assay used: immunoSEQ multiplex PCR; TCRdb lists only in-frame clones, some missing. The sample includes 2 million to 2.5 million clones, approximately 94% seen only once; the top ten take around 0.13%. Specimen: naive CD4+ T cells sorted from blood. Subset denoted: CD45RA+ positively selected. These receptors were collected from a man younger than 35 in good health.

This sequence joins TRBV6-6 and TRBJ1-1; 10 bases are shared with TRBD1. The ends lost 4 bases at V and 6 bases at J; junction bases unmatched: 2. The CDR3 runs to 13 residues. Germline CDR1 and CDR2: MNHNY and SVGAGI (reference sequence). In DNA form, the CDR3 reads TGTGCCAGCAGTTCGACAGGGGGCTCTGAAGCTTTCTTT. As protein: CASSSTGGSEAFF.

The chain employs TRBV30 and TRBJ2-2; possible D gene TRBD2, 6 bases. Trimming took off 2 bases at V and 0 bases at J, with 13 bases between the two ends. This CDR3 is 16 amino acids long. Looked up from germline, CDR1 is GTSNPN and CDR2 is SVGIG (reference sequence). This CDR3 is CAWSPWRGTNTGELFF. CDR3 DNA sequence: TGTGCCTGGAGTCCATGGAGGGGTACGAACACCGGGGAGCTGTTTTTT.

The chain combines TRBV19 with TRBJ1-2; D is uncertain. CDR1 LNHDA and CDR2 SQIVND come from the germline V gene (reference sequence). The CDR3 runs 17 residues. The V and J ends lost 9 bases and 3 bases respectively, with 26 bases between them. CDR3 nucleotides: TGTGCCAGCTCGATAAGGGTTTTTTCAGTTGTCGACTATGGCTACACCTTC. Its translation is CASSIRVFSVVDYGYTF.

The gene calls are TRBV6-5 and TRBJ2-3, with D possibly being TRBD2 (6 bases). The V and J ends lost 6 bases and 2 bases respectively, with 15 bases between them. The CDR3 spans 15 residues. Germline V gives CDR1 MNHEY, CDR2 SVGAGI. CDR3: CASRERRAFTDTQYF. The CDR3 DNA reads TGTGCCAGCAGGGAGCGGAGGGCCTTCACAGATACGCAGTATTTT.

This clone has only one observation. At one of its ends the junction is not consistent with the germline gene, which may arise from a read error. The chain uses TRBV7-9 and TRBJ2-7, with TRBD2 matching over 7 bases. CDR3 length: 13 residues. From germline, CDR1 is SEHNR and CDR2 FQNEAQ (reference sequence). In DNA form, the CDR3 reads TGTGCCAGCAGCCCCAGCGGGGCCTACGGGCAGTACTTC. Amino acid sequence: CASSPSGAYGQYF. The complete variable domain, with remaining parts taken from reference TRBV7-9 and TRBJ2-7, reads DTGVSQNPRHKITKRGQNVTFRCDPISEHNRLYWYRQTLGQGPEFLTYFQNEAQLEKSRLLSDRFSAERPKGSFSTLEIQRTEQGDSAMYLCASSPSGAYGQYFGPGTRLTVT.

The chain employs TRBV7-2 and TRBJ2-2, with D maybe TRBD2 (6 bases). Germline V CDR1 and CDR2: SGHTA, FQGNSA. Trimming removed 1 base from V and 2 bases from J, with 11 bases in between. The CDR3 contains 16 residues. The CDR3 here is CASSLGGTYNTGELFF. The CDR3 region has the DNA TGTGCCAGCAGCTTAGGCGGGACCTATAACACCGGGGAGCTGTTTTTT. Complete variable domain (other parts from reference TRBV7-2 and TRBJ2-2): GAGVSQSPSNKVTEKGKDVELRCDPISGHTALYWYRQSLGQGLEFLIYFQGNSAPDKSGLPSDRFSAERTGGSVSTLTIQRTQQEDSAVYLCASSLGGTYNTGELFFGEGSRLTVL.

This clone was seen only once. This sequence joins TRBV6-1 and TRBJ2-1; D call uncertain. Trimming took off 4 bases at V and 8 bases at J, with 12 bases between the two ends. CDR3 size: 13 residues. Germline values: CDR1 MNHNS, CDR2 SASEGT. CDR3 in DNA: TGTGCCAGCAGTGCCCGGGTTTTAGATGAGCAGTTCTTC. This gives the protein CASSARVLDEQFF.

To note about this clone: Additional DNA sequences in this sample encode the identical CDR3. The rearrangement uses TRBV4-1 and TRBJ2-7, with a tentative D call TRBD1 (5 bases). Germline CDR1 and CDR2: MGHRA and YSYEKL. This CDR3 is built from 15 residues. Trimming stripped 0 bases from V and 5 bases from J, with 14 bases between. CDR3 nucleotides: TGCGCCAGCAGCCAAGAATCCAGGGAAAGAAACGAGCAGTACTTC. The encoded protein is CASSQESRERNEQYF.

This chain links TRBV6-1 with TRBJ2-6; D is perhaps TRBD1 (6 bases). Germline V gene sequence: CDR1 MNHNS, CDR2 SASEGT. Deletions cut 0 bases from V and 12 bases from J, with 15 bases between. The CDR3 is 15 residues long. The CDR3 loop is CASSEAPGVGSVLTF. Here the CDR3 DNA reads TGTGCCAGCAGTGAAGCGCCAGGGGTCGGGTCCGTCCTGACTTTC.

The gene calls are TRBV30 and TRBJ1-6; D not certain. The ends were cut back, 8 bases at V and 3 bases at J, with 11 bases in the middle. Germline V CDR1 and CDR2: GTSNPN, SVGIG (reference sequence). The CDR3 is made up of 13 amino acids. The CDR3 DNA follows: TGTGCCGGCCGGGAGTTCTATAATTCACCCCTCCACTTT. The encoded protein is CAGREFYNSPLHF.

This chain links TRBV5-1 with TRBJ1-2; D not resolved. The germline CDR1 and CDR2 sequences are SGHRS and YFSETQ. This CDR3 has 14 amino acids. V was clipped by 1 base and J by 6 bases, with 13 bases between them. The CDR3 sequence: CASSLTLSSHGYTF. Written as DNA, the CDR3 is TGCGCCAGCAGCTTGACACTTTCGAGCCATGGCTACACCTTC.

The chain is built from TRBV5-4 and TRBJ1-1; no firm D call. The germline gives CDR1 SGHNT, CDR2 YYREEE (reference sequence). Trimming took off 0 bases at V and 1 base at J, with 10 bases between the two ends. This CDR3 comprises 15 residues. CDR3 region: CASSLDYARNTEAFF. DNA for the CDR3: TGTGCCAGCAGCTTGGACTATGCCCGGAACACTGAAGCTTTCTTT.

The CDR3 here is CASSLVQGGKNIQYF. CDR3 nucleotides: TGCGCCAGCAGCTTGGTTCAGGGGGGCAAAAACATTCAGTACTTC. The V and J genes are TRBV5-1 and TRBJ2-4, with a tentative D call TRBD1 (7 bases). Germline CDR1 SGHRS, CDR2 YFSETQ. The length of the CDR3 is 15 residues. With 0 bases removed from V and 3 bases from J, the gap between germline ends came to 10 bases.

J is TRBJ1-5 and V is TRBV30; TRBD1 might be the D (5 bases). The V end lost 3 bases, the J end lost 9 bases, and 18 bases lay between the germline ends. CDR3 length: 14 amino acids. Germline V CDR1 and CDR2: GTSNPN, SVGIG (reference sequence). CDR3 protein: CAWSYKGLLAPQHF. Here the CDR3 DNA reads TGTGCCTGGAGCTACAAGGGACTTTTGGCGCCCCAGCATTTT.

The CDR3 DNA reads as TGTGCCAGCAGCTCTACAGGGCCGTCTCGGACGAATGAGCAGTTCTTC. It specifies CASSSTGPSRTNEQFF. The chain links TRBV7-8 to TRBJ2-1, with D possibly being TRBD1 (6 bases). This CDR3 is 16 amino acids long. Trimming removed 4 bases from V and 7 bases from J, with 20 bases in between. Germline V lookup: CDR1 SGHVS, CDR2 FQNEAQ.

The chain employs TRBV27 and TRBJ1-1, with D possibly being TRBD1 (6 bases). CDR1 is MNHEY, CDR2 SMNVEV, per germline (reference sequence). The V end lost 1 base, the J end lost 1 base, and 10 bases lay between the germline ends. This CDR3 has 15 amino acids. CDR3 loop: CASSLWGGANTEAFF. The DNA of the CDR3 is TGTGCCAGCAGTTTATGGGGGGGCGCGAACACTGAAGCTTTCTTT.

The chain links TRBV7-2 to TRBJ2-7, with TRBD2 matching 12 bases. After removal of 1 base from V and 6 bases from J, the junction contained 7 bases not matched to a gene. There are 16 residues in the CDR3. The germline V gene encodes CDR1 SGHTA and CDR2 FQGNSA. The DNA of the CDR3 is TGTGCCAGCAGCTTAGTAGGGCTAGCGGGAGGGGTCGAGCAGTACTTC. Residues: CASSLVGLAGGVEQYF.

This clone appeared a single time. The chain has TRBV9 and TRBJ2-7; D ambiguous. The CDR3 has 14 amino acids. Germline CDR1 SGDLS, CDR2 YYNGEE. Trimming pared 2 bases from V and 7 bases from J, leaving 16 bases between. CDR3 residues: CASSVAGEVGEQYF. CDR3 DNA sequence: TGTGCCAGCAGCGTCGCTGGAGAGGTAGGGGAGCAGTACTTC.

This chain joins TRBV5-6 and TRBJ2-1; 8 bases are a match to TRBD1. This CDR3 has 16 residues. Germline values: CDR1 SGHDT, CDR2 YYEEEE. With V trimmed by 4 bases and J by 4 bases, 10 bases remained unmatched. CDR3 region: CASSLLVGQGYNEQFF. CDR3 nucleotide sequence: TGTGCCAGCAGCCTCCTTGTAGGACAGGGTTACAATGAGCAGTTCTTC.

In the case of this clone: The sample carries other DNA sequences with the same CDR3. This sequence joins TRBV18 and TRBJ2-5; D assignment may be TRBD1 or TRBD2 (5 bases each). There are 13 residues in the CDR3. The V end was cut by 3 bases, the J end by 4 bases, with 9 bases between. Germline CDR1 reads KGHSH; CDR2 reads LQKENI. The CDR3 loop reads CASSPAGRETQYF. CDR3 in DNA: TGTGCCAGCTCACCCGCAGGGAGAGAGACCCAGTACTTC.

In regard to this clone: This sample also contains other DNA sequences that code for the same CDR3. The chain is built from TRBV30 and TRBJ2-7, with TRBD2 identical over 7 bases. With V trimmed by 1 base and J by 7 bases, 1 base remained unmatched. The CDR3 is 11 residues long. Per germline, CDR1 GTSNPN and CDR2 SVGIG (reference sequence). The DNA for the CDR3 is TGTGCCTGGAGTGGGGGAGGGGAGCAGTACTTC. Its translation: CAWSGGGEQYF.